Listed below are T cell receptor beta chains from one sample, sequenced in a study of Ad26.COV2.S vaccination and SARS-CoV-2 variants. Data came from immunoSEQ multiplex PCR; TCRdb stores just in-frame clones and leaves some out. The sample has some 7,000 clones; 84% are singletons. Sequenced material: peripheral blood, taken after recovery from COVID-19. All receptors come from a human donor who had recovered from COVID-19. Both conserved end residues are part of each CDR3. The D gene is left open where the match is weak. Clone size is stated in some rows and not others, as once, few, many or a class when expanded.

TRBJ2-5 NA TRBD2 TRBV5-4 TGTGCCAGCAGCCTATCCGGACTAGCGGGAGTGGAGACCCAGTACTTC CASSLSGLAGVETQYF
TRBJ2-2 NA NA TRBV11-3 TGTGCCAGCTCGAGGCAGACCACCGGGGAGCTGTTTTTT CASSRQTTGELFF
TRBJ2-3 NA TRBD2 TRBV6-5 TGTGCCATCGCCCCCGGGGCTAGCGGGAGAGATACGCAGTATTTT CAIAPGASGRDTQYF
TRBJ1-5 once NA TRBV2 TGTGCCAGCAGCCCCCCCAGGGGCGGCGGCAATCAGCCCCAGCATTTT CASSPPRGGGNQPQHF
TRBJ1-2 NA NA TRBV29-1 TGCAGCGTTGAAGATAGCCCCCCTTTTTATGGCTACACCTTC CSVEDSPPFYGYTF
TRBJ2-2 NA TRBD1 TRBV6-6 TGTGCCAGCATTCGAGAGGACAGGGCCTCGAACACCGGGGAGCTGTTTTTT CASIREDRASNTGELFF
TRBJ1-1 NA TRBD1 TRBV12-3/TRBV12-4 TGTGCCAGCATCCAACAGGGGGTAACTGAAGCTTTCTTT CASIQQGVTEAFF
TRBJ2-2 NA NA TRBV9 TGTGCCAGCAGCGTAGACGGGTTGACCGGGGAGCTGTTTTTT CASSVDGLTGELFF
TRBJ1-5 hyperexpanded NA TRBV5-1 TGCGCCAGCAGCTTGTCAGGGGATCAGCCCCAGCATTTT CASSLSGDQPQHF
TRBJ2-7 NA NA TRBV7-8 TGTGCCAGCAGCTTGGAGAGGTGGGACTCCTACGAGCAGTACTTC CASSLERWDSYEQYF
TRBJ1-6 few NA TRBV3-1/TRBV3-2 TGTGCCAGCAGCCTCTCACAGGGAGGCAATTCACCCCTCCACTTT CASSLSQGGNSPLHF
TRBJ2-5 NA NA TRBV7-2 TGTGCCAGCAGCCCCTCGGGCACGATGGAGACCCAGTACTTC CASSPSGTMETQYF
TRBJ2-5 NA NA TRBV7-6 TGTGCCAGCAGCTTAGGTCTTCAAGAGACCCAGTACTTC CASSLGLQETQYF
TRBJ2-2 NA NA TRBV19 TGTGCCAGTAGTACCCGGGACATAAGCCGGGAGCTGTTTTTT CASSTRDISRELFF
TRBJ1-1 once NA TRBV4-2 TGTGCCAGCAGCCAAGAGGCCAGTCGAGGGACTGAAGCTTTCTTT CASSQEASRGTEAFF
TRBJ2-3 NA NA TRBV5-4 TGTGCCAGCAGCTCTACCGGGACAGATACGCAGTATTTT CASSSTGTDTQYF
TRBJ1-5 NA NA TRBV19 TGTGCCAGTAGCCCCCCCGGCCAGCCCCAGCATTTT CASSPPGQPQHF
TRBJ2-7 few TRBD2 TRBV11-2 TGTGCCAGCAGCTTAGCGGGCGGGAGCGTAGACGAGCAGTACTTC CASSLAGGSVDEQYF
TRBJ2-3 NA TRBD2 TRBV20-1 TGCAGTGCTAGTGGGCTAGCGGGGGGGTCAGATACGCAGTATTTT CSASGLAGGSDTQYF
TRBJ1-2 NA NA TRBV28 TGTGCCAGCAGTCCCACGGACACAATCTATGGCTACACCTTC CASSPTDTIYGYTF
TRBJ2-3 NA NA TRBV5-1 TGCGCCAGCAGCAGACTGCAAGCGGCCTCCAGCACAGATACGCAGTATTTT CASSRLQAASSTDTQYF
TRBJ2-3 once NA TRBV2 TGTGCCAGCAGTGGGGAATATACGCAGTATTTT CASSGEYTQYF
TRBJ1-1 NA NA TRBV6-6 TGTGCCAGCAGGGCCTGGGAGAACACTGAAGCTTTCTTT CASRAWENTEAFF
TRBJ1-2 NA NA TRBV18 TGTGCCAGCTCACCACAACCGACAGGTGGAGATGGCTACACCTTC CASSPQPTGGDGYTF
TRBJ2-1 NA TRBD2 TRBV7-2 TGTGCCAGCAGCGTATCTAGCGGGATGAATGAGCAGTTCTTC CASSVSSGMNEQFF
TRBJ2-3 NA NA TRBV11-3 TGTGCCAGCAGCCCTTTGGGGGGGCCAGATACGCAGTATTTT CASSPLGGPDTQYF
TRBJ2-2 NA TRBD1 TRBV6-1 TGTGCCAGCAGTTCCCCCACAGGGGTGGCCGGGGAGCTGTTTTTT CASSSPTGVAGELFF
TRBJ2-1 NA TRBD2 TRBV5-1 TGCGCCAGCCGGGCTAGCGGTTCCTACAATGAGCAGTTCTTC CASRASGSYNEQFF
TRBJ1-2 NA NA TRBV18 TGTGCCAGCTCAACTGATAAGGGCAACATTAACTATGGCTACACCTTC CASSTDKGNINYGYTF
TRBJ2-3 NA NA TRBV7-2 TGTGCCAGCAGCTTAGAACCGGTTAGCTCAGATACGCAGTATTTT CASSLEPVSSDTQYF
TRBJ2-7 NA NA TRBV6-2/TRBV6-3 TGTGCCAGCAGTTTCGGGCGCCAGCACTACGAGCAGTACTTC CASSFGRQHYEQYF
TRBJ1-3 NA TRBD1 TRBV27 TGTGCCAGCAGTTTAATTGGGACAGGGTTCGGAAACACCATATATTTT CASSLIGTGFGNTIYF
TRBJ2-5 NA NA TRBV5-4 TGTGCCAGCAGCCCCCCTGGGCAGACCCAGTACTTC CASSPPGQTQYF
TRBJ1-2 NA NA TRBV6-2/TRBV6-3 TGTGCCAGCAGTTACTCGATAGCGGATGGCTACACCTTC CASSYSIADGYTF
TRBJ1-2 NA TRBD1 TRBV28 TGTGCCAGCAGAACCACCGCAACAGGGGACTATGGCTACACCTTC CASRTTATGDYGYTF
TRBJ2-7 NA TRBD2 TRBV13 TGTGCCAGCAGCTTATTCGCGGGGGGACTAGCTGACTACGAGCAGTACTTC CASSLFAGGLADYEQYF
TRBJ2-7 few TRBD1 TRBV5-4 TGTGCCAGCAGCTCCCGACAGGGGTGGGACGAGCAGTACTTC CASSSRQGWDEQYF
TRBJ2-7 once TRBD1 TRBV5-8 TGTGCCAGCAGCAGAGCCGGGACAGGGACCTACGAGCAGTACTTC CASSRAGTGTYEQYF
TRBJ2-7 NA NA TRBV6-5 TGTGCCAGCAGGGGTACCTACGAGCAGTACTTC CASRGTYEQYF
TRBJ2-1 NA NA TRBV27 TGTGCCAGCCTCGCCCAAGGGGTAGGCAATGAGCAGTTCTTC CASLAQGVGNEQFF
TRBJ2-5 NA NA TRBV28 TGTGCCAGCAGAGGGTCAACCGGGGAGACCCAGTACTTC CASRGSTGETQYF
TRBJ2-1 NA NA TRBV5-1 TGCGCCAGCAGCGGGGGGCTAGCGCTTGAGCAGTTCTTC CASSGGLALEQFF
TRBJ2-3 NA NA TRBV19 TGTGCCAGTAGTGAAGGGGGAGATACGCAGTATTTT CASSEGGDTQYF